Listed below are T cell receptor beta chains from one sample, sequenced in a study of shared clonotypes between healthy human individuals. This table comes from immunoSEQ multiplex PCR, and its TCRdb copy is limited to in-frame clones, with some not included. The sample has a few million clones, about 94% seen once. The sequenced sample consisted of naive CD8+ T cells from PBMCs. These receptors originate from a man aged 18 to 30 in good health. Some clones in this sample may be carry-over from other donors' samples. The CDR3 runs from the conserved cysteine through the conserved F or W. The D gene is left open where the match is weak.

j_gene: TRBJ1-1; v_gene: TRBV11-2; d_gene: .; CDR3nt: TGTGCCAGCAGCTTAACTCCGCGGGACACTGAAGCTTTCTTT; CDR3aa: CASSLTPRDTEAFF
j_gene: TRBJ2-7; v_gene: TRBV5-6; d_gene: TRBD1; CDR3nt: TGTGCCAGCAGCGGCGGGACAGGGGGCGAGCAGTACTTC; CDR3aa: CASSGGTGGEQYF
j_gene: TRBJ2-7; v_gene: TRBV5-6; d_gene: .; CDR3nt: TGTGCCAGCAGCTTGGGGGCAGGGTCCTACGAGCAGTACTTC; CDR3aa: CASSLGAGSYEQYF
j_gene: TRBJ1-1; v_gene: TRBV10-3; d_gene: .; CDR3nt: TGTGCCATCAGTGAGGGACGGACCCGTAACACTGAAGCTTTCTTT; CDR3aa: CAISEGRTRNTEAFF
j_gene: TRBJ2-1; v_gene: TRBV5-4; d_gene: .; CDR3nt: TGTGCCAGCAGCTTGTCCGTCAGCGTGAGTGAGCAGTTCTTC; CDR3aa: CASSLSVSVSEQFF
j_gene: TRBJ2-5; v_gene: TRBV7-6; d_gene: .; CDR3nt: TGTGCCAGCAGCGGGCCCCAAGAGACCCAGTACTTC; CDR3aa: CASSGPQETQYF
j_gene: TRBJ1-1; v_gene: TRBV13; d_gene: .; CDR3nt: TGTGCCAGCAGCTTAGGACATATGAACACTGAAGCTTTCTTT; CDR3aa: CASSLGHMNTEAFF
j_gene: TRBJ2-7; v_gene: TRBV7-9; d_gene: TRBD1; CDR3nt: TGTGCCAGCAGCCCTAAAACAGGGGCTGATACGTCCTACGAGCAGTACTTC; CDR3aa: CASSPKTGADTSYEQYF
j_gene: TRBJ1-2; v_gene: TRBV9; d_gene: TRBD1; CDR3nt: TGTGCCAGCAGCGCTTACAGGGGCGAGATACCCCAGGGCTACACCTTC; CDR3aa: CASSAYRGEIPQGYTF
j_gene: TRBJ2-7; v_gene: TRBV6-1; d_gene: .; CDR3nt: TGTGCCAGCAGTGAAGGTCAGCTCGCGCCCTACGAGCAGTACTTC; CDR3aa: CASSEGQLAPYEQYF
j_gene: TRBJ1-1; v_gene: TRBV11-1; d_gene: .; CDR3nt: TGTGCCAGCAGCTCAAGGACAGAGATGAACACTGAAGCTTTCTTT; CDR3aa: CASSSRTEMNTEAFF